The entry below gives a single TCR beta chain sequence along with its context. The data stem from a study of blood T cell repertoires in COVID-19. Study details: Both acute and convalescent COVID-19 samples were obtained from the United States, Italy and Spain.

In the authors' methods: Estimates of nucleated cell counts were drawn from the amplification of reference gene primers. Method: immunoSEQ multiplex PCR; TCRdb's copy keeps in-frame clones and lacks some. V and J calls and clone size come straight from that table; D and trimming were deduced from the DNA. Among some 200,000 clones listed, 75% to 90% were seen once. This CDR3 is 14 amino acids long. V was clipped by 7 bases and J by 1 base, with 13 bases between them. Germline V lookup: CDR1 MNHEY, CDR2 SVGAGI. This TCR was recovered from a woman between 65 and 79 years old with COVID-19, enrolled during active disease. Sequenced sample: peripheral blood. The chain combines TRBV6-5 with TRBJ1-1, with D possibly TRBD1 on 5 matching bases. The DNA of the CDR3 is TGTGCCAGCAATTTTCGACAGTCGAACACTGAAGCTTTCTTT. It is translated as CASNFRQSNTEAFF.